This T cell receptor (beta chain) was sequenced during a study of T cells after posttransplantation cyclophosphamide. The study's findings and limits: TRB clonality was highly associated with recipient CMV seropositivity and reactivation. Donor CD8+ memory clones often dominated recipient blood repertoires at later times.

Data came from immunoSEQ multiplex PCR; TCRdb stores just in-frame clones and leaves some out. The repertoire shows tens of thousands of clones, none seen only once; the top ten take roughly 2%. This clone has a count of ten or more. Its antigen is unidentified. Sequenced sample: PBMCs. This receptor was obtained from a man aged 40-50 years in good health, CMV-negative, and a related stem cell transplant donor.

DNA for the CDR3: TGTGCCAGCAGCCGAACCCAGGACAGGGAAGAGACCCAGTACTTC. Translation: CASSRTQDREETQYF. The chain has TRBV7-3 and TRBJ2-5; 8 positions agree with TRBD1. V shed 5 bases, J shed 3 bases, and the junction held 8 bases outside the gene matches. CDR1 and CDR2 (germline): SGHTA, FQGTGA. This CDR3 has 15 residues. The full variable domain, in which reference TRBV7-3 and TRBJ2-5 provide the parts outside the CDR3, is GAGVSQTPSNKVTEKGKYVELRCDPISGHTALYWYRQSLGQGPEFLIYFQGTGAADDSGLPNDRFFAVRPEGSVSTLKIQRTERGDSAVYLCASSRTQDREETQYFGPGTRLLVL.